This record covers a single T cell receptor (beta chain). Its cognate antigen is unknown. Amplification used 60 V beta primers and 13 J beta primers. Libraries were prepared by immunoSEQ multiplex PCR; TCRdb keeps only in-frame clonotypes and omits some of them. The profile shows fewer than 100,000 clones, around 84% of them singletons. This CDR3 is 14 amino acids long. Trimming left V 2 bases short and J 1 base short, with 8 bases between. Germline V gene sequence: CDR1 MNHNS, CDR2 SASEGT. These data come from a study of glioma-infiltrating T cells after dendritic cell vaccination. Turning to the study itself: Monocyte-derived dendritic cells, cultured seven days with IL-4 and GM-CSF, were pulsed with autologous tumor lysate.

Study-wide results and limits: Higher TCR clonality did not directly relate to longer survival.

The source material was blood, sampled before dendritic cell vaccination. The genes are TRBV6-1 and TRBJ1-1; D unresolved. The TCR sequence derives from a human donor with glioblastoma. CDR3 in DNA: TGTGCCAGCAGTGAATTTACAGAGAACACTGAAGCTTTCTTT. Protein: CASSEFTENTEAFF.